The following is a T cell receptor beta chain sequence with its context. As yet, its antigen is unknown. Relative to the germline gene, one junction end is altered; a read error may explain this. This sample is part of a study of shared clonotypes between healthy human individuals. Germline values: CDR1 SQVTM, CDR2 ANQGSEA. The CDR3 length is 13 residues. Study results and limitations: Donor clonotype sharing was expected to depend on sequencing depth.

CD45RA-negative memory and CD45RA+ naive subsets were split from the CD4+ cells. Profiling relied on immunoSEQ multiplex PCR, and the TCRdb table lists in-frame clones only, not all of them. The table has 1,400,000 or so clones, 97% to 99% seen once. Sequencing was performed on naive CD4+ T cells sorted from blood. Subset meaning: CD45RA+ positively selected. The TCR sequence derives from a man aged 25-45 years in good health. The chain has TRBV29-1 and TRBJ2-3, with D maybe TRBD2 (5 bases). In nucleotides, the CDR3 is TGCAGCGTTGAAAGGCCTAGCAGAGATACGCAGTATTTT. Translating it yields CSVERPSRDTQYF.